This entry lists 17 T cell receptor beta chains sequenced from one sample in a study of T cell repertoires in cytomegalovirus infection. What these receptors recognize is not known. TCRdb fed the reads into MiXCR, producing one record per CDR3 protein. The top ten clones hold roughly 13% of a sample with some 920,000 distinct CDR3 sequences, roughly 30% of them seen once. The sample here was cultured CD8+ T cells from PBMCs, taken from culture after CMV antigen stimulation. These receptors originate from a human donor in good health (CMV status not recorded). Some clones in this sample may be carry-over from other donors' samples.

This clonotype appeared once. V gene TRBV7-9 combines with J gene TRBJ1-2; D gene unclear. With 8 bases removed from V and 6 bases from J, the gap between germline ends came to 19 bases. Looked up from germline, CDR1 is SEHNR and CDR2 is FQNEAQ (reference sequence). This CDR3 is built from 14 residues. The CDR3 coding sequence is TGTGCCAGCCCCTCGGGGTCTCCCTGGGATGGCTACACCTTC. It codes for CASPSGSPWDGYTF.

This chain connects TRBV27 to TRBJ2-5; perhaps TRBD2 as D (6 bases). Trimming pared 5 bases from V and 5 bases from J, leaving 21 bases between. Looked up from germline, CDR1 is MNHEY and CDR2 is SMNVEV (reference sequence). This CDR3 spans 16 amino acids. CDR3 sequence reads: CASSQLRVADRETQYF. The DNA for the CDR3 is TGTGCCAGCAGTCAACTTAGAGTAGCGGATCGGGAGACCCAGTACTTC.

This clonotype occurred many times. The rearrangement links TRBV7-2 to TRBJ2-3, with 7 positions matching TRBD1. Trimming cost V 2 bases and J 2 bases; bases outside gene matches: 4. Germline assignment: CDR1 SGHTA and CDR2 FQGNSA. The length of the CDR3 is 15 residues. The CDR3 protein is CASSLRTGVTDTQYF. CDR3 in DNA: TGTGCCAGCAGCTTACGTACAGGGGTCACAGATACGCAGTATTTT.

The chain employs TRBV7-9 and TRBJ1-2, with a tentative D call TRBD1 (6 bases). The CDR3 spans 15 residues. Germline V gene lookup returns CDR1 SEHNR and CDR2 FQNEAQ (reference sequence). V lost 2 bases, J lost 3 bases, and 13 bases lay in between. The CDR3 DNA reads as TGTGCCAGCAGCTTACCCGGGGGCAGATACTATGGCTACACCTTC. It translates to CASSLPGGRYYGYTF. Full variable domain (rest looked up from reference TRBV7-9 and TRBJ1-2): DTGVSQNPRHKITKRGQNVTFRCDPISEHNRLYWYRQTLGQGPEFLTYFQNEAQLEKSRLLSDRFSAERPKGSFSTLEIQRTEQGDSAMYLCASSLPGGRYYGYTFGSGTRLTVV.

The J gene is TRBJ2-3, the V gene TRBV4-1; TRBD2 matches 10 bases. Trimming took 2 bases from V and 2 from J; bases not matched to a gene: 1. The CDR3 sequence is 15 residues long. Per the germline V gene, CDR1 is MGHRA and CDR2 is YSYEKL. The CDR3 sequence is CASSQSGGATDTQYF. CDR3 DNA sequence: TGCGCCAGCAGCCAAAGCGGGGGGGCCACAGATACGCAGTATTTT.

This clonotype was seen only a few times. V is TRBV29-1 and J is TRBJ1-1; D is possibly TRBD1 (5 bases). This CDR3 is built from 12 residues. The V end was cut by 6 bases, the J end by 5 bases, with 13 bases between. Looked up from germline, CDR1 is SQVTM and CDR2 is ANQGSEA. The CDR3 DNA reads TGCAGCGTCCTTGGTGGGGGGACTGAAGCTTTCTTT. Protein sequence: CSVLGGGTEAFF. Based on the CDR3 plus reference TRBV29-1 and TRBJ1-1, the full variable domain is SAVISQKPSRDICQRGTSLTIQCQVDSQVTMMFWYRQQPGQSLTLIATANQGSEATYESGFVIDKFPISRPNLTFSTLTVSNMSPEDSSIYLCSVLGGGTEAFFGQGTRLTVV.

The CDR3 spells CASSSQGGLRYTF. The CDR3 coding sequence is TGTGCCAGCAGTTCTCAGGGAGGGCTAAGGTACACCTTC. The chain employs TRBV28 and TRBJ1-2; D possibly corresponds to TRBD1 (5 bases). The CDR3 consists of 13 residues. Trimming took 4 bases from V and 11 from J, leaving 17 bases between them. Germline CDR1 MDHEN, CDR2 SYDVKM.

This rearrangement joins TRBV7-9 to TRBJ2-1; D gene ambiguous. Germline V gene sequence: CDR1 SEHNR, CDR2 FQNEAQ (reference sequence). Trimming shortened V by 8 bases and J by 4 bases, and 18 bases separated the two germline ends. The CDR3 covers 15 residues. The CDR3: CASSPRQQVYNEQFF. DNA of the CDR3: TGTGCCAGCTCCCCTAGGCAGCAAGTATACAATGAGCAGTTCTTC.

This sequence joins TRBV4-3 and TRBJ1-1; weak D call: TRBD1 (5 bases). Trimming took 3 bases from V and 5 from J, leaving 16 bases between them. In germline, CDR1 is LGHNA, CDR2 YSLEER. This CDR3 has 15 residues. The CDR3, as DNA: TGCGCCAGCAGCCAGAATCAGGGATTGAGGACTGAAGCTTTCTTT. As protein: CASSQNQGLRTEAFF.

This clonotype has more than one count but fewer than ten. The chain joins TRBV24-1 to TRBJ2-2; 10 bases agree with TRBD1. The CDR3 has 16 residues. Germline lookup yields CDR1 KGHDR and CDR2 SFDVKD. After removal of 6 bases from V and 7 bases from J, the junction contained 10 bases not matched to a gene. The CDR3 protein is CATSPEGQGSGGELFF. DNA for the CDR3: TGTGCCACCAGTCCGGAGGGACAGGGGTCCGGCGGGGAGCTGTTTTTT.

This CDR3 reads CASSLAADSYEQYF. The CDR3 nucleotides are TGCGCCAGCAGCTTGGCAGCTGACAGCTACGAGCAGTACTTC. This chain links TRBV5-1 with TRBJ2-7; D possibly corresponds to TRBD1 (5 bases). Looked up from germline, CDR1 is SGHRS and CDR2 is YFSETQ. This CDR3 region has 14 residues. V was clipped by 0 bases and J by 3 bases, with 10 bases between them.

The chain employs TRBV11-2 and TRBJ2-2, with TRBD1 matching over 9 bases. V was clipped by 5 bases and J by 4 bases; unmatched bases: 11. From germline, CDR1 is SGHAT and CDR2 FQNNGV. CDR3 length: 17 residues. Here the CDR3 DNA reads TGTGCCAGCAGCCTAACCATCGGGACAGGGACCACCGGGGAGCTGTTTTTT. It codes for CASSLTIGTGTTGELFF.

This clonotype was found many times. The chain joins TRBV7-9 to TRBJ2-1; 8 nucleotides agree with TRBD2. This CDR3 is built from 14 residues. With V trimmed by 5 bases and J by 2 bases, 2 bases remained unmatched. Germline lookup yields CDR1 SEHNR and CDR2 FQNEAQ (reference sequence). As DNA, the CDR3 is TGTGCCAGCAGCAATAGCGGGGCCTACAATGAGCAGTTCTTC. Amino acids: CASSNSGAYNEQFF. The whole variable domain, filled in from reference TRBV7-9 and TRBJ2-1, reads DTGVSQNPRHKITKRGQNVTFRCDPISEHNRLYWYRQTLGQGPEFLTYFQNEAQLEKSRLLSDRFSAERPKGSFSTLEIQRTEQGDSAMYLCASSNSGAYNEQFFGPGTRLTVL.

This chain links TRBV20-1 with TRBJ1-1; D unclear. There are 13 residues in the CDR3. Germline CDR1 is DFQATT and CDR2 is SNEGSKA (reference sequence). Trimming removed 1 base at V and 4 bases at J, with 10 bases between. The CDR3 nucleotides are TGCAGTGCTAGAGTTTACAGCGGCACTGAAGCTTTCTTT. Its translation: CSARVYSGTEAFF.

V is TRBV6-5 and J is TRBJ1-6; D is uncertain. Germline V CDR1 and CDR2: MNHEY, SVGAGI. CDR3 length: 16 residues. Trimming left V 6 bases short and J 2 bases short, with 14 bases between. CDR3 sequence (DNA): TGTGCCAGCAGCCAGTTCGCGGGGACCTATAATTCACCCCTCCACTTT. Its protein is CASSQFAGTYNSPLHF.

This clonotype appeared a few times. V gene TRBV6-6 combines with J gene TRBJ2-7; TRBD2 agrees at 10 bases. The germline gives CDR1 MNHNY, CDR2 SVGAGI (reference sequence). After removal of 0 bases from V and 3 bases from J, the junction contained 5 bases not matched to a gene. This CDR3 region has 16 residues. In DNA form, the CDR3 reads TGTGCCAGCAGTTACTCGAAAACTAGCGGGGACTACGAGCAGTACGTC. Translated: CASSYSKTSGDYEQYV.

There are many counts of this clonotype. The J gene is TRBJ2-1, the V gene TRBV11-2, with a tentative D call TRBD2 (5 bases). CDR1 and CDR2 from the germline V gene are SGHAT and FQNNGV. This CDR3 is built from 15 residues. Trimming took off 8 bases at V and 2 bases at J, with 16 bases between the two ends. CDR3 loop: CASGDGNSAYNEQFF. CDR3 sequence (DNA): TGTGCCAGCGGAGATGGGAATAGCGCCTACAATGAGCAGTTCTTC.